This TCR beta chain is drawn from a study of cytomegalovirus exposure and HLA in healthy donors. Study-wide findings and caveats: Later work associated roughly 17,000 TCR beta sequences with HLA alleles at 0.05 false discovery rate.

The CDR3 is 17 residues long. CDR1 and CDR2 from the germline V gene are SGHVS and FQNEAQ. V shed 5 bases, J shed 4 bases, and the junction held 14 bases outside the gene matches. PCR employed 60 Vbeta and 13 Jbeta primers. Measured with immunoSEQ multiplex PCR; TCRdb has only the in-frame clones, and not every one. Among under 140,000 clones listed, 78% were seen once. This clone has more than one count but fewer than ten. Its target is unknown. This receptor was taken from a young woman in good health and CMV-seronegative. The gene calls are TRBV7-8 and TRBJ2-1; 7 nucleotides agree with TRBD2. The specimen was PBMCs. The CDR3 DNA sequence: TGTGCCAGCAGCGATCGGCGGGCGGGAGATCGGTACAATGAGCAGTTCTTC. Translation gives CASSDRRAGDRYNEQFF.